This T cell receptor beta chain was documented in a study of CD8 T cells in ankylosing spondylitis. Note on this clonotype: No antigen is known for it.

Study-level findings and limits: The study looked at matched synovial fluid samples from ankylosing spondylitis patients. Disease-linked clones were reported to be significantly enriched there. Disease-linked clones were found to be CD8+ and relatively rare in peripheral blood. Seemingly distinctive of ankylosing spondylitis blood was a TCR beta motif formed by eight highly homologous variants.

It was by quantitative 5'-RACE with molecular barcodes that TCR beta libraries were made. TCRdb independently ran MiXCR on the 5' RACE reads; one entry per CDR3 protein. The sample holds approximately 140,000 distinct CDR3 sequences; around 43% are singletons and the top ten take about 15%. Germline lookup yields CDR1 MNHNS and CDR2 SASEGT. The CDR3 runs 14 residues. Trimming removed 7 bases from V and 6 bases from J; junction bases left unmatched: 12. The sample was synovial fluid, either unsorted or a sorted T cell fraction (not recorded which). This receptor was obtained from a male donor with ankylosing spondylitis. The gene calls are TRBV6-1 and TRBJ2-7; 7 bases align to TRBD1. Here the CDR3 DNA reads TGTGCCAGCACCCTTACAGGGGCAGGGACCGAGCAGTACTTC. It is translated as CASTLTGAGTEQYF.